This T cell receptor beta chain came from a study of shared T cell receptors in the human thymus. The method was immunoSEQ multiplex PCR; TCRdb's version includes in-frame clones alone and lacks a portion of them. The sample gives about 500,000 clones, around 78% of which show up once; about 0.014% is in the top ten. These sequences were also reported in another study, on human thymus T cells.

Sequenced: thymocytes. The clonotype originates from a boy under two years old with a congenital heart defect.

The CDR3 nucleotides read TGTGCCAGCAGCTCCGGGACTAGCGGGTACGAGCAGTACTTC. Residues: CASSSGTSGYEQYF. This sequence joins TRBV27 and TRBJ2-7; 12 bases match TRBD2. Per germline, CDR1 MNHEY and CDR2 SMNVEV (reference sequence). This CDR3 contains 14 residues. V shed 6 bases and J 4 bases; nucleotides not matched to a gene: 4.